The clone carrying this T cell receptor beta chain was counted ten times or more. Its antigen is unknown. This entry belongs to a study of glioma-infiltrating T cells. Regarding the study as a whole: Gliomas, especially low-grade, showed above-expected tissue-blood divergence; non-neoplastic patients showed below. Very few CDR3 sequences were shared between tissue and blood.

The CDR3 runs to 13 residues. The germline V and J ends were trimmed by 5 bases and 7 bases, with 15 bases remaining between them. Amplification of TCR alpha and beta CDR3 regions from RNA used iRepertoire nested multiplex PCR. Tissue mRNA or PBMC total RNA, about 85-400 ng, went into one-step reverse transcription and amplification. TCRdb redid the calling of the multiplex PCR reads with MiXCR, one entry per CDR3 protein. Seen here are around 93,000 distinct CDR3 sequences, approximately 39% observed once, and the top ten hold about two fifths. The sequence was collected from a human donor with low-grade glioma or glioblastoma, undergoing nonglioma brain surgery, or in good health (not recorded which). The chain links TRBV12-3 or TRBV12-4 to TRBJ2-7, with D perhaps TRBD1 or TRBD2 (5 bases each). The sample consisted of glioma tissue, nonneoplastic brain tissue, or PBMCs (not recorded which). The CDR3 region has the DNA TGTGCCAGCAGTAGTGATGGGGGTACAGAGCAGTACTTC. It is translated as CASSSDGGTEQYF.